The 32 T cell receptor beta chains given below trace back to one sample, sequenced in a study of T cell clonality in common variable immunodeficiency. Study outcomes and limitations: Common variable immunodeficiency TCR beta sequences reportedly had fewer deletions and N-nucleotide insertions.

Only in-frame clones appear in the TCRdb table, and some are missing; sequencing was by immunoSEQ multiplex PCR. Listed for the sample are 2,500 to 3,000 clones, none seen a single time. For these TCRs, the target antigens are not known. Input material: peripheral blood mononuclear cells. All receptors come from a human donor with common variable immunodeficiency.

Note on this clone: Read data end 3 residues before the CDR3 end; the end is taken from the germline J gene. This chain links TRBV5-1 with TRBJ2-5, with TRBD2 matching 15 bases. CDR3 length: 17 amino acids. The V segment lost 0 bases and the J segment 4 bases; nucleotides outside the gene matches: 4. CDR1 and CDR2 (germline): SGHRS, YFSETQ. The CDR3 bases that were read are TGCGCCAGCAGCTTGGCCCCGGGACTAGCGGGGGGAGAGACC. Translating it yields CASSLAPGLAGGET. The complete CDR3 reads CASSLAPGLAGGETQYF.

Note on this clone: The read ends 3 residues before the CDR3 terminus; that terminus is restored from the germline J gene. This chain links TRBV7-9 with TRBJ1-5; a possible D gene is TRBD1 (5 bases). The CDR3 is 13 amino acids. Trimming stripped 2 bases from V and 5 bases from J, with 7 bases between. Germline V lookup: CDR1 SEHNR, CDR2 FQNEAQ (reference sequence). CDR3 bases read: TGTGCCAGCAGCTTACAGGGTGATCAGCCC. It is translated as CASSLQGDQP. The full CDR3 sequence reads CASSLQGDQPQHF.

This clone was seen a handful of times. The read is 3 residues too short to cover the CDR3 end, so that end is filled in from the germline J gene. The chain is built from TRBV18 and TRBJ2-7, with 10 bases aligning to TRBD2. V shed 3 bases and J 4 bases; nucleotides not matched to a gene: 6. The CDR3 consists of 15 residues. From germline, CDR1 is KGHSH and CDR2 LQKENI. The CDR3 sequence: CASSPGLAGVYEQYF. The covered CDR3 bases are TGTGCCAGCTCACCGGGGCTAGCGGGGGTTTACGAG.

This clone is categorized as medium-sized. The CDR3 end lies 3 residues beyond the end of the read and is filled in from the germline J gene. The rearrangement uses TRBV9 and TRBJ1-2, with TRBD1 matching 9 bases. The CDR3 consists of 13 residues. CDR1 and CDR2 from the germline V gene are SGDLS and YYNGEE. Losses at the gene ends were 5 bases for V and 2 bases for J; bases not matched to a gene: 1. Here the CDR3 reads CASSGTGNYGYTF. Incomplete CDR3 DNA: TGTGCCAGCAGTGGGACAGGGAACTATGGC.

In its sample, this clone is medium-sized (0.01 to 0.1%). The CDR3 is cut off 3 residues early in the read; its end comes from the germline J gene. The chain couples TRBV2 to TRBJ1-5; 8 positions agree with TRBD1. Looked up from germline, CDR1 is SNHLY and CDR2 is FYNNEI. Unmatched junction bases numbered 13, after V lost 6 bases and J lost 9 bases. The CDR3 runs to 15 residues. The covered CDR3 bases are TGTGCCAGCAGCCCCGACAGGGGTTCCTATCGGCCC. Residues: CASSPDRGSYRP. The entire CDR3 protein reads CASSPDRGSYRPQHF.

This clone is judged medium-sized. The read ends 3 residues before the CDR3 terminus; that terminus is restored from the germline J gene. The chain has TRBV4-1 and TRBJ2-4; possible D gene TRBD1, 7 bases. The germline CDR1 and CDR2 sequences are MGHRA and YSYEKL. The CDR3 length is 15 residues. This CDR3 reads CASNHGGQPQETQYF. The CDR3 bases that were read are TGCGCCAGCAACCACGGGGGACAGCCACAAGAGACT.

By share, this clone ranks as medium-sized. The sequence runs out 3 residues before the end of the CDR3; the remainder is reconstructed from the germline J gene. The chain carries TRBV5-1 and TRBJ2-3, with 8 bases matching TRBD1. There are 15 residues in the CDR3. Germline CDR1 reads SGHRS; CDR2 reads YFSETQ. The CDR3: CASSLDPGGQGPQYF. The part of the CDR3 DNA that was read is TGCGCCAGCAGCTTGGATCCGGGTGGACAGGGACCG.

By its share, this clone is medium-sized. The missing CDR3 end, 3 residues past where the read stops, is filled in from the germline J gene. The chain recombines TRBV2 with TRBJ1-2; TRBD1 matches at 7 bases. Germline V gives CDR1 SNHLY, CDR2 FYNNEI. The ends lost 10 bases at V and 4 bases at J; junction bases unmatched: 9. The CDR3 consists of 13 residues. CDR3 sequence: CATKYGTVYGYTF. The CDR3 bases that were read are TGTGCCACCAAATATGGGACAGTCTATGGC.

There are a few counts of this clone. The CDR3 goes on 3 residues after the read ends, and that part is filled in from the germline J gene. The rearrangement uses TRBV7-9 and TRBJ2-5, with a possible D match to TRBD1 (6 bases). Germline V gene data show CDR1 as SEHNR and CDR2 as FQNEAQ (reference sequence). This CDR3 region has 15 residues. V lost 4 bases to trimming and J lost 6 bases, with 18 bases between them. The sequenced part of the CDR3 DNA is TGTGCCAGCAGCTCAACAGGGTTGGGCAATAAGACC. Amino acid sequence: CASSSTGLGNKT. The whole CDR3 region reads CASSSTGLGNKTQYF.

On this clone itself: The read terminates 3 residues before the CDR3 end, so the remaining end is supplied by the germline J gene. The chain couples TRBV2 to TRBJ2-5; tentative D call: TRBD1 (6 bases). Germline CDR1 SNHLY, CDR2 FYNNEI. The length of the CDR3 is 15 residues. Trimming removed 1 base at V and 5 bases at J, with 14 bases between. The covered CDR3 bases are TGTGCCAGCAGTGAAGGCAACCAGGGGCTGGAGACC. It yields the protein CASSEGNQGLET. The whole CDR3 reads CASSEGNQGLETQYF. Supplemented by reference TRBV2 and TRBJ2-5, the full variable domain reads EPEVTQTPSHQVTQMGQEVILRCVPISNHLYFYWYRQILGQKVEFLVSFYNNEISEKSEIFDDQFSVERPDGSNFTLKIRSTKLEDSAMYFCASSEGNQGLETQYFGPGTRLLVL.

In this sample, this clone turned up many times. The read terminates 3 residues ahead of where the CDR3 ends, so the germline J gene completes it. This chain connects TRBV5-4 to TRBJ2-5, with 13 bases identical to TRBD2. The V and J ends lost 3 bases and 3 bases, in that order; junction bases with no gene match: 2. Germline V gene data show CDR1 as SGHNT and CDR2 as YYREEE (reference sequence). CDR3 length: 15 residues. The DNA read from the CDR3 is TGTGCCAGCAGCTCGACTAGCGGGGGGAAAGAGACC. It translates to CASSSTSGGKET. The whole CDR3 reads CASSSTSGGKETQYF.

This clone was seen a handful of times. The read ends 3 residues before the CDR3 terminus; that terminus is restored from the germline J gene. The chain has TRBV7-3 and TRBJ2-2; the D is unclear. CDR3 length: 12 amino acids. Germline CDR1 SGHTA, CDR2 FQGTGA. The ends were cut back, 3 bases at V and 6 bases at J, with 5 bases in the middle. The CDR3 bases that were read are TGTGCCAGCAGCTTCACAGCCGGGGAG. Encoded protein: CASSFTAGE. The CDR3 reads in full as CASSFTAGELFF.

Judged by abundance, this clone is medium-sized. The CDR3 end falls 3 residues outside the read, so it is completed with the germline J gene. This chain uses TRBV10-3 with TRBJ2-7; 8 positions match TRBD1. Germline CDR1 ENHRY, CDR2 SYGVKD. J was trimmed by 4 bases and V by 5 bases; bases with no gene match: 7. CDR3 length equals 14 residues. The sequenced part of the CDR3 DNA is TGTGCCATCAGTCGGAGGACAGGGAGTTACGAG. This translates into CAISRRTGSYE. The whole CDR3 is CAISRRTGSYEQYF.

This clone is medium-sized (0.01 to 0.1%) in the sample. With the read ending 3 residues before the CDR3 end, the germline J gene is used to fill in that end. The chain has TRBV6-1 and TRBJ1-2, with unresolved D. Germline V lookup: CDR1 MNHNS, CDR2 SASEGT. There are 12 residues in the CDR3. The CDR3 sequence is CASGGQINGYTF. The sequenced part of the CDR3 DNA is TGTGCCAGCGGTGGGCAGATAAACGGC.

This clone is categorized as medium-sized. The CDR3 protein is CASGPPGDDTQYF. The CDR3 DNA, read in part, is TGTGCTAGTGGCCCCCCAGGGGATGATACG. This chain joins TRBV12-5 and TRBJ2-3, with D tentatively TRBD1 (6 bases). The CDR3 extends 3 residues past the end of the read, so its final part is completed from the germline J gene. This CDR3 has 13 residues. The V gene lost 6 bases and the J gene lost 6 bases, with 13 bases spanning the gap. CDR1 LGHNT and CDR2 FRNRAP come from the germline V gene.

Sample share makes this clone medium-sized (0.01 to 0.1%). The read ends 3 residues early relative to the CDR3; the germline J gene fills the gap. V and J are TRBV20-1 and TRBJ1-1; 7 bases are a match to TRBD1. This CDR3 has 15 amino acids. Germline CDR1 DFQATT, CDR2 SNEGSKA (reference sequence). V was clipped by 6 bases and J by 1 base; unmatched bases: 11. The CDR3 DNA, read in part, is TGCAGTGCCCCCCTGCCGGGACAGAGGAACACTGAA. It encodes CSAPLPGQRNTE. The entire CDR3 reads CSAPLPGQRNTEAFF.

This clone was seen ten or more times. The read halts 3 residues ahead of the CDR3 end, with the missing end drawn from the germline J gene. This rearrangement joins TRBV5-1 to TRBJ1-1; the D gene is possibly TRBD1 (5 bases). Trimming took off 0 bases at V and 5 bases at J, with 11 bases between the two ends. The CDR3 loop spans 14 amino acids. CDR1 and CDR2 (germline): SGHRS, YFSETQ. Partial CDR3 DNA: TGCGCCAGCAGCTTGGCGGCCCAGGGAACTGAA. It encodes CASSLAAQGTE. In full, the CDR3 reads CASSLAAQGTEAFF.

This clone is categorized as medium-sized. The missing CDR3 end, 3 residues past where the read stops, is filled in from the germline J gene. J is TRBJ1-4 and V is TRBV2, with a tentative D call TRBD1 (6 bases). Trimming took off 3 bases at V and 8 bases at J, with 13 bases between the two ends. CDR1 SNHLY and CDR2 FYNNEI come from the germline V gene. The CDR3 extends over 14 amino acids. The covered CDR3 bases are TGTGCCAGCAGTGAGGGTGGGGGCGAGGAAAAA. Translation: CASSEGGGEEK. The CDR3 in its entirety is CASSEGGGEEKLFF. Supplemented by reference TRBV2 and TRBJ1-4, the full variable domain reads EPEVTQTPSHQVTQMGQEVILRCVPISNHLYFYWYRQILGQKVEFLVSFYNNEISEKSEIFDDQFSVERPDGSNFTLKIRSTKLEDSAMYFCASSEGGGEEKLFFGSGTQLSVL.

Turning to this clone: Sequencing ends 3 residues short of the CDR3 end; the germline J gene provides the rest. This chain links TRBV7-2 with TRBJ1-6; D unresolved. V lost 3 bases and J 4 bases, leaving 4 bases between the germline ends. The CDR3 has 13 residues. From germline, CDR1 is SGHTA and CDR2 FQGNSA. The CDR3 sequence is CASSFNYNSPLHF. The covered CDR3 bases are TGTGCCAGCAGCTTTAATTATAATTCACCC. Using reference TRBV7-2 and TRBJ1-6 for the parts outside the CDR3, the full variable domain is GAGVSQSPSNKVTEKGKDVELRCDPISGHTALYWYRQSLGQGLEFLIYFQGNSAPDKSGLPSDRFSAERTGGSVSTLTIQRTQQEDSAVYLCASSFNYNSPLHFGNGTRLTVT.

This clone was detected many times. Partial CDR3 DNA: TGTGCCAGCAGCTTGGCGGTGAACTACCAAGAGACC. Translated, it gives CASSLAVNYQET. The full CDR3 protein reads CASSLAVNYQETQYF. This sequence joins TRBV7-9 and TRBJ2-5; no firm D call. Read data end 3 residues before the CDR3 end; the end is taken from the germline J gene. Per germline, CDR1 SEHNR and CDR2 FQNEAQ (reference sequence). The CDR3 runs 15 residues. Trimming pared 3 bases from V and 0 bases from J, leaving 11 bases between.

By share of the sample, this clone is medium-sized. The CDR3 extends 3 residues past the end of the read, so its final part is completed from the germline J gene. The gene calls are TRBV5-8 and TRBJ2-4, with 8 bases identical to TRBD1. V shed 0 bases, J shed 9 bases, and the junction held 8 bases outside the gene matches. The germline CDR1 and CDR2 sequences are SGHTS and YDEGEE. The CDR3 has 15 residues. The covered CDR3 bases are TGTGCCAGCAGCTTGGCCGCTCAGGGGGCAGGCATT. Translating gives CASSLAAQGAGI. In full, the CDR3 is CASSLAAQGAGIQYF.

This clone is judged medium-sized. The read comes to an end 3 residues before the CDR3 does, leaving the germline J gene to fill in the end. The chain joins TRBV5-1 to TRBJ2-5; D is ambiguous. The ends were cut back, 2 bases at V and 4 bases at J, with 12 bases in the middle. The CDR3 extends over 14 amino acids. The germline V gene has CDR1 SGHRS and CDR2 YFSETQ. CDR3 protein: CASSLGGSGETQYF. The sequenced CDR3 bases are TGCGCCAGCAGCTTAGGCGGTTCGGGAGAGACC.

By sample fraction, this clone is medium-sized (0.01 to 0.1%). Read data end 3 residues before the CDR3 end; the end is taken from the germline J gene. This chain uses TRBV3-1 (or the pseudogene TRBV3-2) with TRBJ1-4; 10 nucleotides line up with TRBD1. Per the germline V gene, CDR1 is LGHDT and CDR2 is YNNKEL (reference sequence). V lost 2 bases and J lost 8; bases outside the gene matches: 2. CDR3 length: 14 residues. Here the CDR3 reads CASSQRDRGEKLFF. CDR3 DNA (partial): TGTGCCAGCAGCCAACGGGACAGGGGCGAAAAA.

By its share, this clone is medium-sized. The read comes to an end 3 residues before the CDR3 does, leaving the germline J gene to fill in the end. V and J are TRBV12-5 and TRBJ2-1; no clear D. The CDR3 is 14 amino acids. Looked up from germline, CDR1 is LGHNT and CDR2 is FRNRAP. The V end was cut by 2 bases, the J end by 5 bases, with 10 bases between. The sequenced part of the CDR3 DNA is TGTGCTAGTGGTTTGCCTGAGGTCAACAATGAG. Protein sequence: CASGLPEVNNE. The full CDR3 protein is CASGLPEVNNEQFF.

This clone is categorized as medium-sized (0.01 to 0.1%). The read stops 3 residues short of the end of the CDR3; the missing end is completed from the germline J gene. The chain joins TRBV5-3 to TRBJ2-1, with TRBD2 matching 8 bases. TRBV5-3 is sorted into the ORF group, with uncertain function. V shed 4 bases and J 4 bases; nucleotides not matched to a gene: 7. This CDR3 is built from 15 residues. The CDR3 loop reads CARSPGGWAYNEQFF. The CDR3 DNA, read in part, is TGTGCCAGAAGCCCGGGGGGGTGGGCTTACAATGAG.

This clone is medium-sized (0.01 to 0.1%) by share. CDR3 DNA (partial): TGTGCCAGTAGTATTCTAGGTGCAACTAATGAAAAA. It yields the protein CASSILGATNEK. In full, the CDR3 is CASSILGATNEKLFF. The V call is TRBV19, the J call TRBJ1-4; D is unresolved. The read is 3 residues too short to cover the CDR3 end, so that end is filled in from the germline J gene. The CDR3 consists of 15 residues. Germline CDR1 and CDR2: LNHDA and SQIVND (reference sequence). V lost 3 bases, J lost 0 bases, and 8 bases lay in between.

By its share, this clone is medium-sized (0.01 to 0.1%). The part of the CDR3 DNA that was read is TGCAGTGCTAAGACAGGGAGTAGGAATCAGCCC. Encoded protein: CSAKTGSRNQP. The whole CDR3 region reads CSAKTGSRNQPQHF. The V call is TRBV20-1, the J call TRBJ1-5, with 7 bases aligning to TRBD1. Read sequence stops 3 residues before the CDR3 end, and the germline J gene provides the missing end. The CDR3 is 14 residues long. J gave up 4 bases and V 4 bases, and 7 bases lay outside the gene matches. Germline lookup yields CDR1 DFQATT and CDR2 SNEGSKA (reference sequence).

Points on this clone: Read coverage stops 3 residues before the CDR3 terminus; the germline J gene supplies the remainder. V and J are TRBV2 and TRBJ1-1, with TRBD1 matching over 9 bases. This CDR3 has 12 residues. After removal of 6 bases from V and 6 bases from J, the junction contained 2 bases not matched to a gene. The germline V gene encodes CDR1 SNHLY and CDR2 FYNNEI. The CDR3 here is CASRRTGAEAFF. CDR3 DNA (partial): TGTGCCAGCAGGCGGACAGGGGCTGAA. The full variable domain, in which reference TRBV2 and TRBJ1-1 provide the parts outside the CDR3, is EPEVTQTPSHQVTQMGQEVILRCVPISNHLYFYWYRQILGQKVEFLVSFYNNEISEKSEIFDDQFSVERPDGSNFTLKIRSTKLEDSAMYFCASRRTGAEAFFGQGTRLTVV.

This clone is medium-sized in the sample. CDR3 sequence: CASSSSQGQGEKLFF. The CDR3 bases that were read are TGCGCCAGCAGCTCTTCACAGGGGCAGGGGGAAAAA. The rearrangement links TRBV5-1 to TRBJ1-4; 7 bases map to TRBD1. Read data end 3 residues before the CDR3 end; the end is taken from the germline J gene. The CDR3 length is 15 residues. The V gene's germline CDR1 is SGHRS and CDR2 YFSETQ. J lost 8 bases, V lost 3 bases, and 10 bases had no gene match.

Ten or more counts support this clone. The read terminates 3 residues before the CDR3 end, so the remaining end is supplied by the germline J gene. The genes are TRBV7-8 and TRBJ1-6; 7 nucleotides line up with TRBD1. V lost 5 bases, J lost 9 bases, and 7 bases stayed unmatched. The germline V gene encodes CDR1 SGHVS and CDR2 FQNEAQ. The CDR3 has 14 residues. The CDR3 protein is CASSLGSGGSPLHF. The CDR3 bases that were read are TGTGCCAGCAGCCTAGGGTCAGGGGGTTCACCC.

In its sample, this clone ranks as medium-sized. This CDR3 reads CASTPTRQDTEAFF. The sequenced part of the CDR3 DNA is TGTGCCAGCACCCCGACCCGACAGGACACTGAA. The chain recombines TRBV11-2 with TRBJ1-1, with D possibly matching TRBD1 (6 bases). The CDR3 end lies 3 residues beyond the end of the read and is filled in from the germline J gene. Germline V gene sequence: CDR1 SGHAT, CDR2 FQNNGV. The length of the CDR3 is 14 residues. V was trimmed by 7 bases and J by 3 bases, leaving 15 bases between them.

This clone appeared many times. The read terminates 3 residues ahead of where the CDR3 ends, so the germline J gene completes it. The V and J genes are TRBV7-8 and TRBJ2-7, with a possible D match to TRBD2 (5 bases). This CDR3 has 16 amino acids. The V end was cut by 3 bases, the J end by 2 bases, with 17 bases between. Germline V lookup: CDR1 SGHVS, CDR2 FQNEAQ. CDR3 in amino acids: CASSLHPRGFPYEQYF. The CDR3 DNA, read in part, is TGTGCCAGCAGCTTGCACCCTCGGGGTTTTCCCTACGAG. The full variable domain, in which reference TRBV7-8 and TRBJ2-7 provide the parts outside the CDR3, is GAGVSQSPRYKVAKRGQDVALRCDPISGHVSLFWYQQALGQGPEFLTYFQNEAQLDKSGLPSDRFFAERPEGSVSTLKIQRTQQEDSAVYLCASSLHPRGFPYEQYFGPGTRLTVT.